These T cell receptor beta chains were read from a single sample in a study of cytomegalovirus exposure and HLA in healthy donors. Using immunoSEQ multiplex PCR, the repertoire was profiled, and TCRdb retains in-frame clones only, with some absent. Of around 150,000 clones in the sample, around 75% were seen once. Sequencing was performed on PBMCs. The receptors originated from a human donor in good health. Each CDR3 is given with its conserved first and last residue. A D gene is named only where the DNA matches it firmly. Size values are once, few and many counts, or a class for expanded clones, and some rows have none.

clone_size | j_call | d_call | v_call | cdr3_nt | cdr3_aa
once | TRBJ2-1 | TRBD2 | TRBV5-4 | TGTGCCAGCAGCTCGGATCCCCGGGAGGAAGACAATGAGCAGTTCTTC | CASSSDPREEDNEQFF
NA | TRBJ2-7 | NA | TRBV2 | TGTGCCAGCAGTGCGTCTATATCCGGGCAGTACTTC | CASSASISGQYF
many | TRBJ1-1 | NA | TRBV6-5 | TGTGCCAGCGCAGGGAACACTGAAGCTTTCTTT | CASAGNTEAFF
NA | TRBJ2-1 | TRBD2 | TRBV11-3 | TGTGCCAGCAGCGCCCGGACTAGCGAAGATGAGCAGTTCTTC | CASSARTSEDEQFF
few | TRBJ1-2 | NA | TRBV29-1 | TGCAGCGTTCTAGATGGGGCTAGAATCTATGGCTACACCTTC | CSVLDGARIYGYTF
NA | TRBJ1-2 | TRBD1 | TRBV7-9 | TGTGCCAGCAGCTTAGACGGACAGGGCATCTATGGCTACACCTTC | CASSLDGQGIYGYTF
NA | TRBJ2-7 | TRBD2 | TRBV4-1 | TGCGCCAGCAGCCGGCGGGAGTACCTCTACGAGCAGTACTTC | CASSRREYLYEQYF
NA | TRBJ2-7 | TRBD1 | TRBV6-6 | TGTGCCAGCAGTTACGGGACAGGGGGCTACGAGCAGTACTTC | CASSYGTGGYEQYF
NA | TRBJ2-1 | NA | TRBV5-4 | TGTGCCAGCAGCTTCCCCGACAGGAGCTCCTACAATGAGCAGTTCTTC | CASSFPDRSSYNEQFF
NA | TRBJ1-1 | TRBD1 | TRBV9 | TGTGCCAGCTCAGAAGGACAGGGAGAGAACACTGAAGCTTTCTTT | CASSEGQGENTEAFF
NA | TRBJ2-5 | NA | TRBV9 | TGTGCCAGCAGCGTAGCTCGTCATGGGGCTATAGAGACCCAGTACTTC | CASSVARHGAIETQYF
NA | TRBJ2-7 | NA | TRBV7-6 | TGTGCCAGCAGCTTAGGTGGGGGGAGCTCCTACGAGCAGTACTTC | CASSLGGGSSYEQYF
NA | TRBJ2-2 | NA | TRBV18 | TGTGCCAGCTCACCACCGTTGGCGTCCAGCGCCGGGGAGCTGTTTTTT | CASSPPLASSAGELFF
NA | TRBJ2-2 | TRBD1 | TRBV19 | TGTGCCTCTAGGGACAGGGCTAACACCGGGGAGCTGTTTTTT | CASRDRANTGELFF
NA | TRBJ1-1 | NA | TRBV19 | TGTGCCAGTAGTATTTCGACAATGAACACTGAAGCTTTCTTT | CASSISTMNTEAFF
few | TRBJ2-7 | NA | TRBV2 | TGTGCCAGCAGCGAAGAGACTGCCGGATACGAGCAGTACTTC | CASSEETAGYEQYF
NA | TRBJ1-4 | TRBD1 | TRBV5-1 | TGCGCCAGCAGCTCCGGACAGGGGAGGGAAAAACTGTTTTTT | CASSSGQGREKLFF
NA | TRBJ1-3 | NA | TRBV5-4 | TGTGCCAGCAGCTTGGATAATACTGGAAACACCATATATTTT | CASSLDNTGNTIYF
NA | TRBJ1-1 | TRBD1 | TRBV27 | TGTGCCAGCAGTTCCCGCGGGACAGGGGTGAACACTGAAGCTTTCTTT | CASSSRGTGVNTEAFF
NA | TRBJ1-1 | TRBD1 | TRBV6-5 | TGTGCCAGCAGTTACTCGAGGGGACAGGGGACTGAAGCTTTCTTT | CASSYSRGQGTEAFF
NA | TRBJ2-7 | NA | TRBV27 | TGTGCCAGCAGTTTATCGGGACATAACGGCGAGCAGTACTTC | CASSLSGHNGEQYF
NA | TRBJ1-1 | NA | TRBV29-1 | TGCAGCACATCAGGGCAGGGTCACACTGAAGCTTTCTTT | CSTSGQGHTEAFF
NA | TRBJ1-2 | NA | TRBV6-5 | TGTGCCAGCAGTTCTCGGGATTATGGCTACACCTTC | CASSSRDYGYTF
NA | TRBJ1-5 | NA | TRBV6-6 | TGTGCCAGCAGTTACTCAGACAGAGCAAATCAGCCCCAGCATTTT | CASSYSDRANQPQHF
NA | TRBJ1-1 | NA | TRBV4-3 | TGCGCCAGCAGCCAAGGGCCAGGGCCAATAAACACTGAAGCTTTCTTT | CASSQGPGPINTEAFF
NA | TRBJ2-1 | NA | TRBV11-2 | TGTGCCAGCAGCTTATTGACTAGCTCCTACAATGAGCAGTTCTTC | CASSLLTSSYNEQFF
NA | TRBJ1-2 | TRBD1 | TRBV4-1 | TGCGCCAGCAGCCGCGGGACAGATGGCTACACCTTC | CASSRGTDGYTF
NA | TRBJ2-1 | NA | TRBV20-1 | TGCAGTGCTCAGGACTACAATGAGCAGTTCTTC | CSAQDYNEQFF
few | TRBJ1-4 | NA | TRBV25-1 | TGTGCCAGCAGTGCCGCTCTGGGGCTAACTAATGAAAAACTGTTTTTT | CASSAALGLTNEKLFF
once | TRBJ2-7 | NA | TRBV10-2 | TGCGCCAGCAGGATAGCGATGGCTTCCGAGCAGTACTTC | CASRIAMASEQYF
few | TRBJ2-1 | TRBD2 | TRBV9 | TGTGCCAGCAGCGAACTAGCGGGAGCGGCTGAGCAGTTCTTC | CASSELAGAAEQFF
NA | TRBJ2-3 | TRBD2 | TRBV27 | TGTGCCAGCGGCCTCTGGCGGGAGGATCGCACAGATACGCAGTATTTT | CASGLWREDRTDTQYF
NA | TRBJ1-1 | NA | TRBV20-1 | TGCAGCTCCGGTCTAGACACTGAAGCTTTCTTT | CSSGLDTEAFF
NA | TRBJ2-7 | TRBD1 | TRBV7-2 | TGTGCCAGCAGCTTAGTTGGGGGACGGACAGGGCCCTACGAGCAGTACTTC | CASSLVGGRTGPYEQYF
NA | TRBJ2-3 | TRBD2 | TRBV7-6 | TGTGCCAGCAGCTTTGAGACTAGCGGGGGGTCTGATACGCAGTATTTT | CASSFETSGGSDTQYF
NA | TRBJ2-7 | TRBD2 | TRBV25-1 | TGTGCTACCAGCGGGGGCAGTTACGAGCAGTACTTC | CATSGGSYEQYF
NA | TRBJ2-7 | TRBD2 | TRBV9 | TGTGCCAGCAGCGTAGGGGGACTAGCGTACGAGCAGTACTTC | CASSVGGLAYEQYF
NA | TRBJ2-1 | TRBD2 | TRBV29-1 | TGCAGCGGACGGACTAGCGGGAAGGACGTGCGGGGGCAGTTCTTC | CSGRTSGKDVRGQFF
NA | TRBJ1-2 | TRBD1 | TRBV5-4 | TGTGCCAGCAGGAGGACAGGGAATAACTATGGCTACACCTTC | CASRRTGNNYGYTF
NA | TRBJ1-4 | TRBD1 | TRBV19 | TGTGCCAGTTCGGGACAGTGGAATGAAAAACTGTTTTTT | CASSGQWNEKLFF
NA | TRBJ1-1 | NA | TRBV7-9 | TGTGCCAGCATGGGAGAGAACACTGAAGCTTTCTTT | CASMGENTEAFF
few | TRBJ2-3 | TRBD2 | TRBV20-1 | TGCAGTGCGGGGGGGACAGATACGCAGTATTTT | CSAGGTDTQYF
NA | TRBJ1-5 | NA | TRBV30 | TGTGCCTGGAGTGGCGGACAGCCGAATCAGCCCCAGCATTTT | CAWSGGQPNQPQHF
few | TRBJ2-1 | TRBD2 | TRBV14 | TGTGCCAGCAGCCAAGTCGCGGGGGGTTCCTACAATGAGCAGTTCTTC | CASSQVAGGSYNEQFF
NA | TRBJ2-1 | TRBD2 | TRBV4-1 | TGCGCCAGCAGCCAAGGGACTAGCGGGAGTAGCAATGAGCAGTTCTTC | CASSQGTSGSSNEQFF
few | TRBJ2-5 | TRBD2 | TRBV9 | TGTGCCAGCAGCGCCGCCGGGACTACACAAGAGACCCAGTACTTC | CASSAAGTTQETQYF
NA | TRBJ2-5 | TRBD1 | TRBV7-7 | TGTGCCAGCAGCTCGCGGGGGACAGGGGAGACCCAGTACTTC | CASSSRGTGETQYF
NA | TRBJ1-1 | TRBD1 | TRBV28 | TGTGCCAGCAGAATGACAGGGCGGAACACTGAAGCTTTCTTT | CASRMTGRNTEAFF
NA | TRBJ2-7 | NA | TRBV9 | TGTGCCAGCAGCGTAGGCGCGGGTCCCTTCTACGAGCAGTACTTC | CASSVGAGPFYEQYF
NA | TRBJ2-1 | NA | TRBV4-3 | TGCGCCAGCAGCCAAGATGGCTCTAGTTCCATTGGCAATGAGCAGTTCTTC | CASSQDGSSSIGNEQFF
NA | TRBJ1-2 | NA | TRBV27 | TGTGCCACCTTAACGGCGGGCGGCGGCTACACCTTC | CATLTAGGGYTF
NA | TRBJ2-1 | TRBD1 | TRBV9 | TGTGCCAGCAGCGCAACGGGACAGGTTTCCTACAATGAGCAGTTCTTC | CASSATGQVSYNEQFF
NA | TRBJ2-1 | NA | TRBV14 | TGTGCCAGCAGCATACGAAAGAGGACTTCAAGCTCCTACAATGAGCAGTTCTTC | CASSIRKRTSSSYNEQFF
NA | TRBJ2-2 | NA | TRBV7-9 | TGTGCCAGCAGCTTAGGGGGCCCCGACACCGGGGAGCTGTTTTTT | CASSLGGPDTGELFF
NA | TRBJ1-2 | NA | TRBV6-8 | TGTGCCAGCAGTGAAAGGTCGGGGGCTAACTATGGCTACACCTTC | CASSERSGANYGYTF
NA | TRBJ2-1 | NA | TRBV7-3 | TGTGCCAGCAGCTTAAAGGGAGATAAGGGAGAGCAGTTCTTC | CASSLKGDKGEQFF